The present T cell receptor (beta chain) was sequenced within a study of T-cell reconstitution after alpha-beta-depleted transplantation in children. Study-level findings and limits: Some patients owed their high day-60 TCRbeta diversity to surviving recipient T cells and thymic progenitors. From newly produced T cells came most of the T-cell counts and diversity one year after transplant. Reportedly, roughly two months post-transplant, alpha-beta T cells arose from several hundred expanded graft clones.

Unique molecular identifiers tagged the TCRbeta library. Using its own MiXCR run on the PCR reads, TCRdb lists one record per CDR3 protein. This table holds about a million distinct CDR3 sequences, around 30% found once. This clonotype showed up just a few times. The antigen remains undetermined. The sequencing used PBMCs, mostly from graft donor cells, collected 360 days after TCRalphabeta/CD19-depleted stem cell transplant. The sequence was collected from a boy under three years old who had a stem cell transplant for SCID, so the T cells may come from the graft donor.

The DNA for the CDR3 is TGCGCCAGCAGCTTTGGACAGGGGGCCGTCAATGAGCAGTTCTTC. Residues: CASSFGQGAVNEQFF. The chain carries TRBV5-1 and TRBJ2-1; TRBD1 matches 11 bases. V lost 2 bases, J lost 6 bases, and 4 bases stayed unmatched. This CDR3 is built from 15 residues. The germline gives CDR1 SGHRS, CDR2 YFSETQ.